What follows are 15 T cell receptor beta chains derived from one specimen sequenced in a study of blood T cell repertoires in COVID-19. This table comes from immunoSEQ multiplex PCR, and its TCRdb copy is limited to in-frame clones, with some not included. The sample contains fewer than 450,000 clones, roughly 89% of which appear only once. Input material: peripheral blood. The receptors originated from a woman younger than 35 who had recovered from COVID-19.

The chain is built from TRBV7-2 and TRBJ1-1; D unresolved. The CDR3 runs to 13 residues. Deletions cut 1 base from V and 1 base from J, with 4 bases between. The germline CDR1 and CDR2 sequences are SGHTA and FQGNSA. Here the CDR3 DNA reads TGTGCCAGCAGCTTAGGAGAGAACACTGAAGCTTTCTTT. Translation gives CASSLGENTEAFF.

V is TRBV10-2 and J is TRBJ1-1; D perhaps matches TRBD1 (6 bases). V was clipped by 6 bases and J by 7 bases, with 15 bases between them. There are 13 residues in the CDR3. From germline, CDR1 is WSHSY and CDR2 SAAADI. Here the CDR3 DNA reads TGCGCCAGCAGAACCCCGGGACAACGTGAAGCTTTCTTT. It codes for CASRTPGQREAFF.

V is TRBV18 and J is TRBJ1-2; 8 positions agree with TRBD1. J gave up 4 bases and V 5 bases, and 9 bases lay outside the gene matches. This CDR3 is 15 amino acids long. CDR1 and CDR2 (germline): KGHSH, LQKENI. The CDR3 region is CASSERTGPSYGYTF. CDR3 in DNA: TGTGCCAGCTCAGAGAGGACAGGGCCGAGCTATGGCTACACCTTC. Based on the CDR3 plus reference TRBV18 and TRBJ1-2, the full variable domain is NAGVMQNPRHLVRRRGQEARLRCSPMKGHSHVYWYRQLPEEGLKFMVYLQKENIIDESGMPKERFSAEFPKEGPSILRIQQVVRGDSAAYFCASSERTGPSYGYTFGSGTRLTVV.

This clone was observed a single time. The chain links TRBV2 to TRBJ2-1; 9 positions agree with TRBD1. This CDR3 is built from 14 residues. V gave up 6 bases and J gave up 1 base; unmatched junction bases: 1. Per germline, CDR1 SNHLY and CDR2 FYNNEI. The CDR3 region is CASRDRGSYNEQFF. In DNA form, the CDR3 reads TGTGCCAGCAGGGACAGGGGTTCCTACAATGAGCAGTTCTTC.

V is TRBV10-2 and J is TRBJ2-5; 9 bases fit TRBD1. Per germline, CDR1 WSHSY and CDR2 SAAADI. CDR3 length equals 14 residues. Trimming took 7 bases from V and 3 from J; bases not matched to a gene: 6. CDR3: CASTRGTGKETQYF. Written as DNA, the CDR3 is TGCGCCAGCACACGGGGGACAGGGAAAGAGACCCAGTACTTC.

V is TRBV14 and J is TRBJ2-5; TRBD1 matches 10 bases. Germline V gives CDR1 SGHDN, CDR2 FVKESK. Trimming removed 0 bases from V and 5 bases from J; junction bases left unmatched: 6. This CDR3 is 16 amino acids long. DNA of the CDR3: TGTGCCAGCAGCCAAGATACCACGGACAGGGGGGAGACCCAGTACTTC. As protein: CASSQDTTDRGETQYF.

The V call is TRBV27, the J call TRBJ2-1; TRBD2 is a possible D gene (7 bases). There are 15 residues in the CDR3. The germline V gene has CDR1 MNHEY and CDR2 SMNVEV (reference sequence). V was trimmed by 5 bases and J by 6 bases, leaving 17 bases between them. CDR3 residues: CASSPWEGERNEQFF. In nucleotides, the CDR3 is TGTGCCAGCAGTCCCTGGGAGGGGGAACGCAATGAGCAGTTCTTC.

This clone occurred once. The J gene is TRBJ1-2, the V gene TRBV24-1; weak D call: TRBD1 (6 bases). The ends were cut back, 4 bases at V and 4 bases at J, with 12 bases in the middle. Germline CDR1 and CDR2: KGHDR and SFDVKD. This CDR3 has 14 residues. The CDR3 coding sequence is TGTGCCACCAGTGACCCGAGGGGGGGCTATGGCTACACCTTC. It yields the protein CATSDPRGGYGYTF.

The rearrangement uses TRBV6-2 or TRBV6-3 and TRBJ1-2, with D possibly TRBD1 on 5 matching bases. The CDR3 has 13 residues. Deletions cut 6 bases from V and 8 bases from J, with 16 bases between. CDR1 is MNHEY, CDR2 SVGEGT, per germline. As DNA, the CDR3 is TGTGCCAGCAGCCGAGGCAGGGTAGGCGGCTACACCTTC. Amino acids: CASSRGRVGGYTF.

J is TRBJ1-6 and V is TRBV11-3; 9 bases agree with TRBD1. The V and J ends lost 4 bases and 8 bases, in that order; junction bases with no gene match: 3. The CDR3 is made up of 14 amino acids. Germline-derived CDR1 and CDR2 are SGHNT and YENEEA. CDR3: CASSYRQGDSPLHF. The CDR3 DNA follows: TGTGCCAGCAGCTACCGACAGGGGGATTCACCCCTCCACTTT.

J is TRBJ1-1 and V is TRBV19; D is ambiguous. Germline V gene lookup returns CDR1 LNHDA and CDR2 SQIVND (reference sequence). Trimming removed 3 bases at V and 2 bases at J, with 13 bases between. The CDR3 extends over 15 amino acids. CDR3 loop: CASSIVAQRNTEAFF. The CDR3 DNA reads TGTGCCAGTAGTATTGTAGCTCAAAGAAACACTGAAGCTTTCTTT.

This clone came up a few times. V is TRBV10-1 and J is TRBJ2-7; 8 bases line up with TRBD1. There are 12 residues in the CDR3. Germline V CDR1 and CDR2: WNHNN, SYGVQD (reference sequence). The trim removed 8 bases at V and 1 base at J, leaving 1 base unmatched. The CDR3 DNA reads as TGCGCCAGCGGGACAGGATCCTACGAGCAGTACGTC. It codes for CASGTGSYEQYV.

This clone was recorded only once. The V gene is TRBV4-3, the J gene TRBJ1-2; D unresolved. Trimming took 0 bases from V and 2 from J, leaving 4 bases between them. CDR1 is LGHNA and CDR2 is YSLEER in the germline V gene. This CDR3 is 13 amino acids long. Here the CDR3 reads CASSQDMNYGYTF. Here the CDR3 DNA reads TGCGCCAGCAGCCAAGATATGAACTATGGCTACACCTTC.

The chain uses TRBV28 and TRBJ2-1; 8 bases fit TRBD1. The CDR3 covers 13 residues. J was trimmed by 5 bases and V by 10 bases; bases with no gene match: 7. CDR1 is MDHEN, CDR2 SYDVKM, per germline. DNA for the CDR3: TGTGCCACCTCATGGGACAGGAACAATGAGCAGTTCTTC. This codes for CATSWDRNNEQFF.

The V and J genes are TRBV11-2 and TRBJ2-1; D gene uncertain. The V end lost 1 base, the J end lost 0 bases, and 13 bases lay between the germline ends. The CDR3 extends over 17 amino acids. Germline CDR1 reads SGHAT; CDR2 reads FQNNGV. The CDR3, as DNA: TGTGCCAGCAGCTTAGTTGTCAGTAGGAGCTCCTACAATGAGCAGTTCTTC. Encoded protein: CASSLVVSRSSYNEQFF. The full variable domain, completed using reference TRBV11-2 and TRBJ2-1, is EAGVAQSPRYKIIEKRQSVAFWCNPISGHATLYWYQQILGQGPKLLIQFQNNGVVDDSQLPKDRFSAERLKGVDSTLKIQPAKLEDSAVYLCASSLVVSRSSYNEQFFGPGTRLTVL.